This entry concerns a single T cell receptor beta chain. The source of the sample is a study of T cells in Graves' hyperthyroidism and ophthalmopathy. Thyroid ultrasound and orbital computed tomography, with clinical symptoms and serum thyroxine and TRAb, informed diagnoses. Fresh peripheral blood, around 10 ml of it, supplied the PBMCs. Authors of the study amplified TCR beta CDR3 regions from RNA transcripts. Carried out on the TCR CDR3, a first-round RT-PCR used the HTBI primer set. TCRdb fed the multiplex PCR reads into MiXCR, producing one record per CDR3 protein. The data contain about 770,000 distinct CDR3 sequences, about 19% of them singletons. The TCR was taken from a woman aged 50 to 65 with Graves' hyperthyroidism that later progressed to Graves' ophthalmopathy. Input material: blood.

The CDR3: CSARDRAEYSYNSPLHF. CDR3 DNA sequence: TGCAGTGCTAGAGATAGGGCGGAATACTCCTATAATTCACCCCTCCACTTT. The chain uses TRBV20-1 and TRBJ1-6; D is uncertain. V gave up 0 bases and J gave up 0 bases, with 12 bases separating them. The CDR3 runs 17 residues. CDR1 and CDR2 from the germline V gene are DFQATT and SNEGSKA (reference sequence).